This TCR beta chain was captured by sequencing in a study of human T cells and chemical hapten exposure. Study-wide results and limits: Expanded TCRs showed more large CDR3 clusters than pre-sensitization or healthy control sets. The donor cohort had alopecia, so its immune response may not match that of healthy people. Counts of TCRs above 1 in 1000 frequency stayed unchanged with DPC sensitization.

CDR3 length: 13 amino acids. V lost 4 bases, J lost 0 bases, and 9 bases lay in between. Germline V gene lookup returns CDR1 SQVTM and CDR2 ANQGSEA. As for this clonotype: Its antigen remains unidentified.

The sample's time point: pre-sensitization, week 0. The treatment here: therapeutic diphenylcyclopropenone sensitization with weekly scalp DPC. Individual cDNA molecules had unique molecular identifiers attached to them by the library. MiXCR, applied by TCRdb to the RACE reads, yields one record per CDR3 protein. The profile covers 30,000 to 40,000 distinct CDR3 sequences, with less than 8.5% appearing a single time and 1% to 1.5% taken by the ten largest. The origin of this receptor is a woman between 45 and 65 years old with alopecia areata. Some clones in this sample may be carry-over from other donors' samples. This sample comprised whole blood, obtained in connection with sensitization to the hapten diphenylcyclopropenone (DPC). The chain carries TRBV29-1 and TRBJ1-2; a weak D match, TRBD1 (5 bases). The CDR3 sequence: CSVAEGANYGYTF. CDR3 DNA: TGCAGCGTTGCGGAAGGGGCTAACTATGGCTACACCTTC.